This is a list of T cell receptor beta chains from one sample in a study of T-cell memory formation after mild COVID-19. TCRdb re-called the 5' RACE reads through MiXCR, storing one row per CDR3 protein. This sample yields about 250,000 distinct CDR3 sequences, of which approximately 15% are seen a single time; about 2% belongs to the top ten. The sequencing sample was made of PBMCs or a T cell subset sorted from them (not recorded which). These receptors were collected from an adult woman who had mild COVID-19 (a few samples of this study predate the infection). Cell type and time point are not known. Each CDR3 is given with its conserved first and last residue. The D gene is left open where the match is weak. Size values are once, few and many counts, or a class for expanded clones, and some rows have none.

j_call | d_call | v_call | clone_size | cdr3_nt | cdr3_aa
TRBJ2-3 | TRBD2 | TRBV4-1 | many | TGCGCCAGCAGCCAAGCCCGGGGGGGCCGGGCGGCAGATACGCAGTATTTT | CASSQARGGRAADTQYF
TRBJ1-2 | . | TRBV11-2 | . | TGTGCCAGCAGCAGGGGGGCGAGCTATGGCTACACCTTC | CASSRGASYGYTF
TRBJ2-5 | . | TRBV12-3/TRBV12-4 | few | TGTGCCAGCAGTTCCGATATTAGGGAGACCCAGTACTTC | CASSSDIRETQYF
TRBJ1-4 | . | TRBV5-1 | few | TGCGCCAGCAGCACCAGGACAGATGAAAAACTGTTTTTT | CASSTRTDEKLFF
TRBJ1-1 | TRBD1 | TRBV12-3/TRBV12-4 | . | TGTGCCAGCAGACCCCGACAGGGTCAAACTGAAGCTTTCTTT | CASRPRQGQTEAFF
TRBJ2-1 | . | TRBV9 | . | TGTGCCAGCAGCGTAGGGGCTGGGGGCAATGAGCAGTTCTTC | CASSVGAGGNEQFF
TRBJ1-6 | TRBD1 | TRBV5-1 | . | TGCGCCAGCAGCTTGGGAGGGGGCGAAAATTCACCCCTCCACTTT | CASSLGGGENSPLHF
TRBJ1-6 | TRBD1 | TRBV7-2 | . | TGTGCCAGCAGCTTAGGACAGGGAGATAATTCACCCCTCCACTTT | CASSLGQGDNSPLHF
TRBJ2-5 | TRBD2 | TRBV24-1 | . | TGTGCCACCAGTCCCGGGACTAGCGGTAAAGAGACCCAGTACTTC | CATSPGTSGKETQYF
TRBJ2-3 | TRBD2 | TRBV5-1 | . | TGCGCCACTACCTTGGGACTAGCGGGGGGACGCACAGATACGCAGTATTTT | CATTLGLAGGRTDTQYF
TRBJ2-3 | . | TRBV24-1 | few | TGTGCCACCGCGAGACGGGGAGGCACAGATACGCAGTATTTT | CATARRGGTDTQYF
TRBJ1-2 | . | TRBV9 | . | TGTGCCAGCAGCGTAGAAACCTTAAACTATGGCTACACCTTC | CASSVETLNYGYTF
TRBJ2-1 | . | TRBV11-3 | . | TGTGCCAGCAGCAACCGTCTGTCTCCTGAGCAGTTCTTC | CASSNRLSPEQFF
TRBJ1-6 | . | TRBV10-3 | few | TGTGCCATCAGTGACGTCGAGAGCACCCATAATTCACCCCTCCACTTT | CAISDVESTHNSPLHF
TRBJ2-7 | . | TRBV3-1 | . | TGTGCCAGCAGCCGGACGCTAGGGGAGCAGTACTTC | CASSRTLGEQYF
TRBJ2-5 | . | TRBV5-1 | many | TGCGCCAGCAGCTTGGCCCCGAAAGAGACCCAGTACTTC | CASSLAPKETQYF
TRBJ1-5 | TRBD1 | TRBV6-6 | . | TGTGCCAGCAGTCCCGGGACAGGGCCACACTCGAATCAGCCCCAGCATTTT | CASSPGTGPHSNQPQHF
TRBJ2-3 | TRBD2 | TRBV5-6 | . | TGTGCCAGCAGCTTTCCTAGCGGAAGCACAGATACGCAGTATTTT | CASSFPSGSTDTQYF
TRBJ2-1 | TRBD2 | TRBV20-1 | few | TGCAGTGCTTCCCGGGAGGGGTTGGGTGAGCAGTTCTTC | CSASREGLGEQFF
TRBJ1-5 | . | TRBV3-1 | . | TGTGCCAGCAGCCAGACAGTTTATAGCAATCAGCCCCAGCATTTT | CASSQTVYSNQPQHF
TRBJ2-7 | . | TRBV27 | few | TGTGCCAGCAGTCCCCGGGCCGGGACACACCGAGCCTACGAGCAGTACTTC | CASSPRAGTHRAYEQYF
TRBJ2-7 | TRBD1 | TRBV29-1 | few | TGCAGCGTTGTTTCCGGGACAGGGGACTACGAGCAGTACTTC | CSVVSGTGDYEQYF
TRBJ2-3 | . | TRBV7-3 | few | TGTGCCAGCAGCTTATCTTCAGTAGATACGCAGTATTTT | CASSLSSVDTQYF
TRBJ2-5 | TRBD1 | TRBV6-1 | . | TGTGCCAGCAGTGAACCGGGACAGCAAGAGACCCAGTACTTC | CASSEPGQQETQYF
TRBJ2-7 | TRBD2 | TRBV6-5 | many | TGTGCCAGCAGTGGACTAGCGGGAGGCAACGAGCAGTACTTC | CASSGLAGGNEQYF
TRBJ2-7 | . | TRBV20-1 | few | TGCAGTGCTACCGCCCTCGGGACCCTACATTACGAGCAGTACTTC | CSATALGTLHYEQYF
TRBJ1-1 | TRBD1 | TRBV18 | few | TGTGCCAGCTCAAGAGAAGGGGGCGCAGGGACTGAAGCTTTCTTT | CASSREGGAGTEAFF
TRBJ1-6 | . | TRBV5-1 | . | TGCGCCAGCAGCTTGGGCCCGGACCGCGATAATTCACCCCTCCACTTT | CASSLGPDRDNSPLHF
TRBJ1-5 | TRBD1 | TRBV29-1 | few | TGCAGCGTTGCAGCGGGGACAGGGGATCAGCCCCAGCATTTT | CSVAAGTGDQPQHF
TRBJ1-6 | . | TRBV7-2 | few | TGTGCCAGCAGCACCGTCCTGAATTCACCCCTCCACTTT | CASSTVLNSPLHF
TRBJ1-6 | . | TRBV6-6 | . | TGTGCCAGCTTCTCAACGGACAGCCTTAGGTCACCCCTCCACTTT | CASFSTDSLRSPLHF
TRBJ2-7 | . | TRBV7-2 | . | TGTGCCAGCAGCCATAGGCAGGACAACTCCTACGAGCAGTACTTC | CASSHRQDNSYEQYF
TRBJ2-7 | TRBD2 | TRBV13 | few | TGTGCCAGCAGCCGAGACCTAGCGGGAGGCCCCTACGAGCAGTACTTC | CASSRDLAGGPYEQYF
TRBJ1-1 | . | TRBV19 | . | TGTGCCAGTTCTAAGGGGTACCCAGTCATGAACACTGAAGCTTTCTTT | CASSKGYPVMNTEAFF
TRBJ2-2 | TRBD2 | TRBV3-1 | few | TGTGCCAGCAGCCAACCCCGGACTAGCGGGGACAGGGAGCTGTTTTTT | CASSQPRTSGDRELFF
TRBJ2-3 | . | TRBV12-3/TRBV12-4 | few | TGTGCCAGCAGTTCCCCGTCTAGGGCGCAGTATTTT | CASSSPSRAQYF
TRBJ1-4 | . | TRBV5-1 | . | TGCGCCAGCAGCACCGGGAATGAAAAACTGTTTTTT | CASSTGNEKLFF
TRBJ2-5 | . | TRBV24-1 | . | TGTGCCACCAGTGGAAGGCGGTTAGAGACCCAGTACTTC | CATSGRRLETQYF
TRBJ1-6 | . | TRBV7-2 | . | TGTGCCAGCAGCAACGGGGGGACCGCTTATAATTCACCCCTCCACTTT | CASSNGGTAYNSPLHF
TRBJ2-2 | . | TRBV5-1 | . | TGCGCCAGCAGCTTGCAAGGGTTCTCCGGGGAGCTGTTTTTT | CASSLQGFSGELFF
TRBJ2-7 | . | TRBV6-5 | . | TGTGCCAGCAGTTATTCGTACAGGGCGGCCTACGAGCAGTACTTC | CASSYSYRAAYEQYF
TRBJ1-1 | TRBD1 | TRBV24-1 | . | TGTGCCACCAGCCCCCGGGACAGTTTGAACACTGAAGCTTTCTTT | CATSPRDSLNTEAFF
TRBJ2-2 | TRBD2 | TRBV7-8 | . | TGTGCCAGCAGCACCCTCTTCGAGACTAGCGGGACCGGGGAGCTGTTTTTT | CASSTLFETSGTGELFF
TRBJ2-5 | . | TRBV24-1 | . | TGTGCCACCAGTGACTCGTGGGTCGGCGAGACCCAGTACTTC | CATSDSWVGETQYF
TRBJ1-1 | . | TRBV4-3 | . | TGCGCCAGCAGCCGAGGCGCTGAAGCTTTCTTT | CASSRGAEAFF
TRBJ2-1 | TRBD2 | TRBV7-3 | . | TGTGCCAGCAGCTCGGGACTAGCGGGAGCAGGGGGGCAGTTCTTC | CASSSGLAGAGGQFF
TRBJ2-3 | TRBD2 | TRBV9 | few | TGTGCCAGCAGTAGCGGGGGGGCTTCAGATACGCAGTATTTT | CASSSGGASDTQYF
TRBJ1-1 | . | TRBV28 | many | TGTGCCAGCAGTTTAGAGGCAGGGGATTGGAACACTGAAGCTTTCTTT | CASSLEAGDWNTEAFF